A single T cell receptor (beta chain) is shown here with its context. Its antigen is unknown. Time point specified: week 11, during vaccination. Vaccination comprised doses that each held 300 ug of mutant IDH1 20-mer peptide, plus topical imiquimod. The repertoire was sequenced with immunoSEQ multiplex PCR; TCRdb's copy has only in-frame clones and lacks some. The sample shows more than 20,000 clones, approximately 79% of them seen only once. This sample is part of a study of a mutant IDH1 vaccine in newly diagnosed glioma. Whole-study findings and limits: A vaccine-induced immune response developed in roughly 93% of the patients.

The germline CDR1 and CDR2 sequences are SGHRS and YFSETQ. The CDR3 has 15 residues. V lost 6 bases, J lost 2 bases, and 8 bases stayed unmatched. The receptor was isolated from a man between 40 and 49 years old with glioma. The specimen comprised PBMCs, sampled from a glioma patient whose treatment included an IDH1 peptide vaccine. The V gene is TRBV5-1, the J gene TRBJ2-3, with 8 bases fitting TRBD2. CDR3 residues: CASTATSALTDTQYF. The DNA of the CDR3 is TGCGCCAGCACCGCGACTAGCGCCCTCACAGATACGCAGTATTTT.